The sequence of this T cell receptor (beta chain) was determined in a study of human T cells and chemical hapten exposure. Germline assignment: CDR1 SGHVS and CDR2 FNYEAQ. V was clipped by 5 bases and J by 0 bases; unmatched bases: 14. CDR3 length: 19 residues. Time point in this sample: pre-sensitization, week 0. Described treatment: therapeutic diphenylcyclopropenone sensitization with weekly scalp DPC. A single record per CDR3 protein comes from TCRdb applying MiXCR to the RACE reads. Of approximately 260,000 distinct CDR3 sequences detected, 8.6% appear once; the ten largest clones hold 2.3%. This rearrangement joins TRBV7-6 to TRBJ2-1; TRBD2 matches 9 bases. This TCR was sampled from a middle-aged woman with alopecia areata. Some clones in this sample may be carry-over from other donors' samples. The sample in question was whole blood, obtained in connection with sensitization to the hapten diphenylcyclopropenone (DPC). DNA for the CDR3: TGTGCCAGCAGCCCGGGGCTAGCGGGGATTTCGAGCTCCTACAATGAGCAGTTCTTC. Its translation: CASSPGLAGISSSYNEQFF.